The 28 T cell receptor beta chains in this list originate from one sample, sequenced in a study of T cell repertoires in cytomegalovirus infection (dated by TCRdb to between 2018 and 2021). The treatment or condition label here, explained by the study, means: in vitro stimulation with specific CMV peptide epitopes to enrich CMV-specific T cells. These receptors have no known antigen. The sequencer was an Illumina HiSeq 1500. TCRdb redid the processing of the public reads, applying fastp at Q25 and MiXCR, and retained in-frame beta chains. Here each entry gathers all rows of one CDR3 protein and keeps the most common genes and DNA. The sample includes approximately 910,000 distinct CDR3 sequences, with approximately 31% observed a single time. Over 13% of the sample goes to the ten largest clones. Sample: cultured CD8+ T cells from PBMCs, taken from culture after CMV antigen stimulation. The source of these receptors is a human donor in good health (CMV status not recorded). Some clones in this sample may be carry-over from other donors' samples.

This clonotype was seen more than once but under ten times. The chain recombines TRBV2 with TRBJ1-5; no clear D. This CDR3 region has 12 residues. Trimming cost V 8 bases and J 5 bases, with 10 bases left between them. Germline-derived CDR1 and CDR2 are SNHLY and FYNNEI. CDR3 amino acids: CASEGVDQPQHF. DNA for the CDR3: TGTGCCAGCGAGGGAGTAGATCAGCCCCAGCATTTT.

CDR3 nucleotide sequence: TGTGCCAGCAGTTCTCCGGGACAGCCTCACTTT. It encodes CASSSPGQPHF. The V and J genes are TRBV12-3 or TRBV12-4 and TRBJ1-6; 7 bases are a match to TRBD1. The CDR3 consists of 11 residues. The trim removed 4 bases at V and 19 bases at J, leaving 7 bases unmatched.

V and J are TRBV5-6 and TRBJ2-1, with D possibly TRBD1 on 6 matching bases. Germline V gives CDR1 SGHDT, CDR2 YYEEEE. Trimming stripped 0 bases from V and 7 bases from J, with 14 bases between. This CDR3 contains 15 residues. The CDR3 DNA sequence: TGTGCCAGCAGCTTGGTCTGGGGGCGCGAGAATGAGCAGTTCTTC. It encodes CASSLVWGRENEQFF.

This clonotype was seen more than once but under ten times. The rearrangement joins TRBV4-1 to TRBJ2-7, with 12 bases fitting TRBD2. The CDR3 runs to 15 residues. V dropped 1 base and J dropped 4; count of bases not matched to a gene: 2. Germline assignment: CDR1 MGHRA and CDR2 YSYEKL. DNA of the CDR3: TGCGCCAGCAGCCAAGTACTAGCGGGGGGTTACGAGCAGTACTTC. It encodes CASSQVLAGGYEQYF.

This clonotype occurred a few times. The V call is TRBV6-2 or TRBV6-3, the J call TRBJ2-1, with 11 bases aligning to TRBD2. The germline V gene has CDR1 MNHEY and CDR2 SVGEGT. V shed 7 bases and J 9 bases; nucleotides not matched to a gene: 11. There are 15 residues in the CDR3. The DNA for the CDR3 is TGTGCCAGCACGGGGGTGGTAGCGGGGGGGCTTGAGCAGTTCTTC. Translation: CASTGVVAGGLEQFF.

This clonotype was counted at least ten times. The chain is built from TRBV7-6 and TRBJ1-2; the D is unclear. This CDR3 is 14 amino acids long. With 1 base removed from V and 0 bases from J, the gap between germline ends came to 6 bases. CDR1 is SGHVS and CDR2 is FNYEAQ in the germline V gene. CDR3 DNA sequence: TGTGCCAGCAGCTTAGACGGAACTAACTATGGCTACACCTTC. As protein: CASSLDGTNYGYTF.

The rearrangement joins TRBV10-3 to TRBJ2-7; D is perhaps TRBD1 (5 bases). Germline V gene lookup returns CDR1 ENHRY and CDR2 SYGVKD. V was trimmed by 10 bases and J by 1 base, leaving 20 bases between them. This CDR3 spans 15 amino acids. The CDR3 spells CATVVMSRESYEQYF. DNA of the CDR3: TGTGCCACTGTCGTAATGAGCAGGGAATCCTACGAGCAGTACTTC.

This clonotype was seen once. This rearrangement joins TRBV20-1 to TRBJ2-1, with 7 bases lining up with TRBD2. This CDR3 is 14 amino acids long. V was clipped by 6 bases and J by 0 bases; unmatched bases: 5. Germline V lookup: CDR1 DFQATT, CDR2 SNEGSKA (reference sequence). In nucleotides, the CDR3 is TGCAGTGCCTTACTAGCGAGCTCCTACAATGAGCAGTTCTTC. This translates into CSALLASSYNEQFF.

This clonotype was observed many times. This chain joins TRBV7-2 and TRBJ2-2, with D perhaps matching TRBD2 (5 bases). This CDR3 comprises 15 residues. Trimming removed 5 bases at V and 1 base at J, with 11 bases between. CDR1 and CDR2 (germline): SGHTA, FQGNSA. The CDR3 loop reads CASSHTEGNTGELFF. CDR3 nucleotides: TGTGCCAGCAGCCATACTGAGGGGAACACCGGGGAGCTGTTTTTT. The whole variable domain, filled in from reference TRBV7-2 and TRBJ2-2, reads GAGVSQSPSNKVTEKGKDVELRCDPISGHTALYWYRQSLGQGLEFLIYFQGNSAPDKSGLPSDRFSAERTGGSVSTLTIQRTQQEDSAVYLCASSHTEGNTGELFFGEGSRLTVL.

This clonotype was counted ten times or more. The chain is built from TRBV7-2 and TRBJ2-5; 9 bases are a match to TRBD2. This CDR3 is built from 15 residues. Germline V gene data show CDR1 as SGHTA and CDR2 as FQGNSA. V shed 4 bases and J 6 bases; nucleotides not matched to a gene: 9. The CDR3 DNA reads TGTGCCAGCAGCTCCGGGGTTAGCGGGGGAAAGACCCAGTACTTC. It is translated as CASSSGVSGGKTQYF.

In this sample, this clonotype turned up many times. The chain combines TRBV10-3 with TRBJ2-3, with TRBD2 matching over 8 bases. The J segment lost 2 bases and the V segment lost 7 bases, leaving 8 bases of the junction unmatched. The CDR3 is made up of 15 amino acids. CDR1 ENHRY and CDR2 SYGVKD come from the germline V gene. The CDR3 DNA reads TGTGCCATCACTTCAAGCGGGGGAGCCACAGATACGCAGTATTTT. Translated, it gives CAITSSGGATDTQYF.

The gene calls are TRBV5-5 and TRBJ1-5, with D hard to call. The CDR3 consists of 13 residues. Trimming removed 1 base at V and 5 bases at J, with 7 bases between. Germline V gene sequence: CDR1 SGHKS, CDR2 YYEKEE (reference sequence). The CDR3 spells CASSLNTYQPQHF. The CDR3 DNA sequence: TGTGCCAGCAGCTTGAACACTTATCAGCCCCAGCATTTT.

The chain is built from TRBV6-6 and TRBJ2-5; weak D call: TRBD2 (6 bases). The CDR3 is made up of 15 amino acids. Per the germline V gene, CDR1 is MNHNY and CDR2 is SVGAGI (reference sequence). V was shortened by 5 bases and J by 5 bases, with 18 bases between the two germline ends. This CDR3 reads CASSDPREFEETQYF. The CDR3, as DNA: TGTGCCAGCAGTGATCCCCGGGAGTTCGAGGAGACCCAGTACTTC.

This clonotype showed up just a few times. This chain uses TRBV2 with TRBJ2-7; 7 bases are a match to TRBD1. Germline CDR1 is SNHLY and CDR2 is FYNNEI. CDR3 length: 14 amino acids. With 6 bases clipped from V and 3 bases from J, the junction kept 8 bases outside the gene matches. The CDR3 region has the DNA TGTGCCAGCAGGCCCCGGGACAGATTCTACGAGCAGTACGTC. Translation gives CASRPRDRFYEQYV.

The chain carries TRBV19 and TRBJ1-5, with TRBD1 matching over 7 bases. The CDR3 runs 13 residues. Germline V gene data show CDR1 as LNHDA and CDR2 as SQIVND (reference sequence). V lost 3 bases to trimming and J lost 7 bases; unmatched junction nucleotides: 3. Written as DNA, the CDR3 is TGTGCCAGTAGTATCAGGGGGAGGCAGCCCCAGCATTTT. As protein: CASSIRGRQPQHF.

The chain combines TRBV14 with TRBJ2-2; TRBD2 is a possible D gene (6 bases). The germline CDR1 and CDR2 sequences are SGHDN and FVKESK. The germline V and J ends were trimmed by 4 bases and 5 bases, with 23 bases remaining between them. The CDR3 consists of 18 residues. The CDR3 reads CASSPTTEGLALTGELFF. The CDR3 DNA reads TGTGCCAGCAGCCCAACTACGGAGGGTTTAGCCTTAACCGGGGAGCTGTTTTTT.

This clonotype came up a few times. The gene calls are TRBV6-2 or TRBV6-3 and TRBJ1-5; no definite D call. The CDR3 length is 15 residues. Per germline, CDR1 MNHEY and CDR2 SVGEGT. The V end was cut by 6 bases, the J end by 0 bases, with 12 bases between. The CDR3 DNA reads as TGTGCCAGCAGGACCTTGGAGTCTAGCAATCAGCCCCAGCATTTT. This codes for CASRTLESSNQPQHF.

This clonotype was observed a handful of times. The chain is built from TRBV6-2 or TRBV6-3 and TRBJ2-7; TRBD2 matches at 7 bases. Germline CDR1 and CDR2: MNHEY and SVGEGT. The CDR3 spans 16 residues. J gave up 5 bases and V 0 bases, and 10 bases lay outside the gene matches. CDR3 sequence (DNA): TGTGCCAGCAGTTACTCGACGGGGGAGGGGACGGACGAGCAGTACGTC. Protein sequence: CASSYSTGEGTDEQYV.

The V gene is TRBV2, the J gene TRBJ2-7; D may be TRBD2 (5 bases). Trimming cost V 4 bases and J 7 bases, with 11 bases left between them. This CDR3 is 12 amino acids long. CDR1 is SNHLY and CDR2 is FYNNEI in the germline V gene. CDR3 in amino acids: CASSGLASEQYF. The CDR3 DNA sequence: TGTGCCAGCAGTGGTTTAGCGAGTGAGCAGTACTTC.

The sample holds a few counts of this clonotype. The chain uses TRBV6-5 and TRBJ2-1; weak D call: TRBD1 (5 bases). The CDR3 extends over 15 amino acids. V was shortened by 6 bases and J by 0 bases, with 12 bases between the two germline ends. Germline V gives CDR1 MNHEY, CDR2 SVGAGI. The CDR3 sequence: CASSPDDSSYNEQFF. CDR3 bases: TGTGCCAGCAGCCCGGACGACAGCTCCTACAATGAGCAGTTCTTC.

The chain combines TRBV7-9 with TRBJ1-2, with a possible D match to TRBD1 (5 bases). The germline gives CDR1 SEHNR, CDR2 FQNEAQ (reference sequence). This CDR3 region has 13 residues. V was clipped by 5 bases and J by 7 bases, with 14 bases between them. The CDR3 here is CASSLGTLGGYTF. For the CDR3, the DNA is TGTGCCAGCAGCCTCGGGACGCTCGGTGGCTACACCTTC.

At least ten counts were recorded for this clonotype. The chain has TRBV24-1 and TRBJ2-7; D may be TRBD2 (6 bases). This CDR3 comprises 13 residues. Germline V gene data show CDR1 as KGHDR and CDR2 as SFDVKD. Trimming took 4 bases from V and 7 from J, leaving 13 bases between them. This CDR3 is CATSETSPREQYF. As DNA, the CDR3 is TGTGCCACCAGTGAAACTAGCCCACGGGAGCAGTACTTC.

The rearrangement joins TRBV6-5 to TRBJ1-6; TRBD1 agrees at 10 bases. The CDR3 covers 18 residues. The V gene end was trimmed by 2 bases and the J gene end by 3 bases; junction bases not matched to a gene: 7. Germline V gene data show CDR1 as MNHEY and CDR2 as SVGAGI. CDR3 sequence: CASSYDEGQGFYNSPLHF. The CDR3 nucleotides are TGTGCCAGCAGTTACGATGAGGGACAGGGGTTCTATAATTCACCCCTCCACTTT.

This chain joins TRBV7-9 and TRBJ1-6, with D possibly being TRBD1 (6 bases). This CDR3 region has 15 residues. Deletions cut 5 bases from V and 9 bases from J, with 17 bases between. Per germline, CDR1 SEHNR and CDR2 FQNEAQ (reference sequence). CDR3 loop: CASSQLQGVGSPLHF. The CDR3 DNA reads TGTGCCAGCAGCCAGCTACAGGGTGTGGGTTCACCCCTCCACTTT.

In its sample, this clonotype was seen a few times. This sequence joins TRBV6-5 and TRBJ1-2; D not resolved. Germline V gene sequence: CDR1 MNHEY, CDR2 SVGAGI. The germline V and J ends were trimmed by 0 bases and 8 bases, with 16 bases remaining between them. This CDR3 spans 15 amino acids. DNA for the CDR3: TGTGCCAGCAGTTACTCGAGGACCCTCACGACCGGCTACACCTTC. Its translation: CASSYSRTLTTGYTF.

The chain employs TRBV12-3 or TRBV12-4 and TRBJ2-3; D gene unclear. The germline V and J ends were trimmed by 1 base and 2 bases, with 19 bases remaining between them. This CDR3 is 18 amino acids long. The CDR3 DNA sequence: TGTGCCAGCAGTTTAGTTACAGCCGACCTCTTCCTCACAGATACGCAGTATTTT. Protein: CASSLVTADLFLTDTQYF.

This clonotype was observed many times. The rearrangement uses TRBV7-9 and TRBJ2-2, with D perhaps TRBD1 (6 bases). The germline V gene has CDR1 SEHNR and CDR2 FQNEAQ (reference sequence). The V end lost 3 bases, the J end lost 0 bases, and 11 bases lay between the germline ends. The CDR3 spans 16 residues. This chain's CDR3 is CASSLGHPSNTGELFF. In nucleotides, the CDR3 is TGTGCCAGCAGCTTGGGACACCCTTCGAACACCGGGGAGCTGTTTTTT.

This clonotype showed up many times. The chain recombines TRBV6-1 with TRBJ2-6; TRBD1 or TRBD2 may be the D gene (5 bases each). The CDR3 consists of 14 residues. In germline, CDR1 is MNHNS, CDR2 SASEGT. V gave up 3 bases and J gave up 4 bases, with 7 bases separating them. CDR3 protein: CASSEGDGANVLTF. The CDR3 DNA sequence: TGTGCCAGCAGTGAGGGGGACGGGGCCAACGTCCTGACTTTC.